Given below is one T cell receptor beta chain in context. The sample belongs to a study of blood T cells in healthy people across ages. Germline V gene lookup returns CDR1 SEHNR and CDR2 FQNEAQ (reference sequence). V gave up 5 bases and J gave up 5 bases; unmatched junction bases: 14. This CDR3 contains 16 residues. Together with a sample-barcoded 5' primer, a J-beta primer mix was included in a second PCR lasting about 6 to 11 cycles. One entry per CDR3 protein results from TCRdb running MiXCR on the 5' RACE reads. Of around 990,000 distinct CDR3 sequences listed, almost 25% are singletons. These data are also associated with another study on T cells of mothers and their children. Per that paper: There were over 8.5 million TCR beta CDR3 reads from each mother and about 3 million from each child.

The V call is TRBV7-9, the J call TRBJ2-5; 7 nucleotides agree with TRBD1. The sequencing sample was made of blood. This TCR was sampled from a girl aged 2-10 years in good health. Written as DNA, the CDR3 is TGTGCCAGCAGCACATCTCCGACAGGGCTGGGGGAGACCCAGTACTTC. This translates into CASSTSPTGLGETQYF.